The 15 T cell receptor beta chains presented below share a single source sample, sequenced in a study of OX40 agonist ivuxolimab in advanced cancers. The method was immunoSEQ multiplex PCR; TCRdb's version includes in-frame clones alone and lacks a portion of them. The sample yields 80,000 or so clones, more than 85% seen once. Here the sequenced sample was CD4+ or CD8+ T cells sorted from blood, taken in a trial of the OX40 agonist ivuxolimab. The receptors derive from an adult with an advanced solid tumor such as melanoma, head and neck, liver or kidney cancer.

V and J are TRBV5-1 and TRBJ2-3, with D perhaps being TRBD1 or TRBD2 (5 bases each). V lost 0 bases and J 2 bases, leaving 13 bases between the germline ends. Germline lookup yields CDR1 SGHRS and CDR2 YFSETQ. The CDR3 covers 16 residues. The chain's CDR3 is CASSLVPGPITDTQYF. DNA of the CDR3: TGCGCCAGCAGCTTGGTTCCGGGGCCCATCACAGATACGCAGTATTTT.

The chain is built from TRBV4-1 and TRBJ2-7; D is unclear. With 1 base removed from V and 3 bases from J, the gap between germline ends came to 10 bases. From germline, CDR1 is MGHRA and CDR2 YSYEKL. The CDR3 length is 14 residues. The CDR3 DNA reads as TGCGCCAGCAGCCAAGCCCCGGACGGCTACGAGCAGTACTTC. Encoded protein: CASSQAPDGYEQYF.

The gene calls are TRBV19 and TRBJ2-7, with D unclear. The length of the CDR3 is 14 residues. CDR1 is LNHDA and CDR2 is SQIVND in the germline V gene (reference sequence). V lost 3 bases and J 5 bases, leaving 14 bases between the germline ends. The CDR3, as DNA: TGTGCCAGTAGTATGGGTAGCAGCAACGACGAGCAGTACTTC. Amino acid sequence: CASSMGSSNDEQYF.

The J gene is TRBJ2-3, the V gene TRBV15; perhaps TRBD2 as D (5 bases). The CDR3 contains 13 residues. V was cut by 3 bases and J by 6 bases, with 10 bases left in between. CDR1 is LNHNV and CDR2 is YYDKDF in the germline V gene (reference sequence). CDR3 bases: TGTGCCACCAGCAGCGAGGGCGCGGATACGCAGTATTTT. Residues: CATSSEGADTQYF.

The V and J genes are TRBV9 and TRBJ2-3, with TRBD2 as a possible D gene (6 bases). Germline V CDR1 and CDR2: SGDLS, YYNGEE. Trimming pared 1 base from V and 2 bases from J, leaving 11 bases between. CDR3 length: 15 amino acids. The CDR3 DNA reads as TGTGCCAGCAGCGTACAGGGACTTATCACAGATACGCAGTATTTT. This encodes CASSVQGLITDTQYF.

This chain connects TRBV6-5 to TRBJ1-2; D is unresolved. Trimming shortened V by 2 bases and J by 7 bases, and 11 bases separated the two germline ends. The CDR3 has 13 residues. Germline CDR1 reads MNHEY; CDR2 reads SVGAGI. In DNA form, the CDR3 reads TGTGCCAGCAGTTACAGGGTGGAGGGTGGCTACACCTTC. Translating it yields CASSYRVEGGYTF.

The V and J genes are TRBV11-2 and TRBJ2-2; 8 nucleotides agree with TRBD1. J gave up 3 bases and V 1 base, and 4 bases lay outside the gene matches. The CDR3 is 16 amino acids. Germline CDR1 SGHAT, CDR2 FQNNGV. The CDR3 is CASSLVTGGDTGELFF. CDR3 sequence (DNA): TGTGCCAGCAGCTTAGTTACAGGGGGTGACACCGGGGAGCTGTTTTTT.

This chain links TRBV29-1 with TRBJ1-2, with TRBD1 matching over 7 bases. Germline V gives CDR1 SQVTM, CDR2 ANQGSEA. The V segment lost 3 bases and the J segment 2 bases; nucleotides outside the gene matches: 3. The CDR3 consists of 13 residues. Here the CDR3 DNA reads TGCAGCGTTGACCCGACAGGGAACTATGGCTACACCTTC. Translating it yields CSVDPTGNYGYTF.

The V and J genes are TRBV13 and TRBJ2-3, with D perhaps TRBD2 (5 bases). Germline V CDR1 and CDR2: PRHDT, FYEKMQ (reference sequence). Trimming removed 5 bases from V and 1 base from J, with 13 bases in between. The CDR3 spans 15 residues. The DNA of the CDR3 is TGTGCCAGCAGCACGAGCGGATTTCGCACAGATACGCAGTATTTT. Translation gives CASSTSGFRTDTQYF.

The chain joins TRBV4-3 to TRBJ1-1; unclear D gene. The V and J ends lost 2 bases and 1 base respectively, with 8 bases between them. The CDR3 loop spans 14 amino acids. Germline loops: CDR1 LGHNA, CDR2 YSLEER. CDR3 residues: CASSQRWGNTEAFF. The CDR3 DNA is TGCGCCAGCAGCCAAAGATGGGGGAACACTGAAGCTTTCTTT.

This chain joins TRBV4-1 and TRBJ2-2; TRBD1 matches at 8 bases. Per germline, CDR1 MGHRA and CDR2 YSYEKL. With V trimmed by 4 bases and J by 5 bases, 6 bases remained unmatched. This CDR3 spans 15 amino acids. The CDR3 DNA is TGCGCCAGCAGCCGGACAGGGTTAGGAACCGGGGAGCTGTTTTTT. Its translation is CASSRTGLGTGELFF.

The rearrangement joins TRBV7-9 to TRBJ2-1; D gene unclear. Germline V lookup: CDR1 SEHNR, CDR2 FQNEAQ (reference sequence). CDR3 length equals 13 residues. V lost 1 base and J 5 bases, leaving 6 bases between the germline ends. The CDR3 DNA sequence: TGTGCCAGCAGCTTAGTAGGTCACAATGAGCAGTTCTTC. This gives the protein CASSLVGHNEQFF.

The V gene is TRBV27, the J gene TRBJ2-1, with D tentatively TRBD1 or TRBD2 (5 bases each). Trimming removed 4 bases at V and 6 bases at J, with 10 bases between. The CDR3 extends over 13 amino acids. Germline loops: CDR1 MNHEY, CDR2 SMNVEV (reference sequence). The CDR3 spells CASSWGRSNEQFF. CDR3 bases: TGTGCCAGCAGTTGGGGACGCAGCAATGAGCAGTTCTTC.

The chain employs TRBV7-8 and TRBJ1-4; TRBD1 is a possible D gene (5 bases). The CDR3 contains 15 residues. CDR1 is SGHVS, CDR2 FQNEAQ, per germline. Trimming shortened V by 1 base and J by 8 bases, and 14 bases separated the two germline ends. The CDR3 DNA reads TGTGCCAGCAGCTTAGGGGTAGGGGTAGGGGAAAAACTGTTTTTT. Translation gives CASSLGVGVGEKLFF.

CDR3 in DNA: TGTGCCAGCAGCGTAGCCGGCGGTAGTGGGGCGCCTGGCGAGCAGTACTTC. Translated, it gives CASSVAGGSGAPGEQYF. V and J are TRBV9 and TRBJ2-7, with D possibly TRBD1 on 5 matching bases. The germline CDR1 and CDR2 sequences are SGDLS and YYNGEE. Trimming cost V 0 bases and J 6 bases, with 22 bases left between them. The CDR3 spans 17 residues. Based on the CDR3 plus reference TRBV9 and TRBJ2-7, the full variable domain is DSGVTQTPKHLITATGQRVTLRCSPRSGDLSVYWYQQSLDQGLQFLIQYYNGEERAKGNILERFSAQQFPDLHSELNLSSLELGDSALYFCASSVAGGSGAPGEQYFGPGTRLTVT.